These 8 T cell receptor beta chains came from one sample sequenced in a study of T-cell reconstitution after alpha-beta-depleted transplantation in children. Unique molecular identifiers were incorporated during preparation of the TCRbeta library. TCRdb re-analysed the PCR reads in MiXCR, keeping a single row per CDR3 protein. The sample shows hundreds of thousands of distinct CDR3 sequences, about 23% of them seen only once. The input for sequencing was PBMCs, mostly from graft donor cells, taken 360 days after TCRalphabeta/CD19-depleted stem cell transplant. The receptors here all came from a boy younger than two who had a stem cell transplant for acute myeloid leukemia, so the T cells may come from the graft donor.

The chain combines TRBV20-1 with TRBJ2-1; 10 bases match TRBD2. Unmatched junction bases numbered 6, after V lost 3 bases and J lost 1 base. CDR3 length equals 16 residues. Germline lookup yields CDR1 DFQATT and CDR2 SNEGSKA (reference sequence). The CDR3 reads CSARYSGGPSYNEQFF. CDR3 in DNA: TGCAGTGCTAGGTATAGCGGGGGGCCGTCCTACAATGAGCAGTTCTTC.

The sample holds many counts of this clonotype. The chain carries TRBV3-1 and TRBJ2-3; TRBD2 is a possible D gene (5 bases). The germline V gene encodes CDR1 LGHDT and CDR2 YNNKEL (reference sequence). Trimming left V 4 bases short and J 0 bases short, with 8 bases between. The CDR3 has 14 amino acids. The CDR3 nucleotides read TGTGCCAGCAGCCCCCGGACTAGCACAGATACGCAGTATTTT. This gives the protein CASSPRTSTDTQYF.

There are a few counts of this clonotype. The chain carries TRBV25-1 and TRBJ2-1; 7 nucleotides agree with TRBD2. The CDR3 is 13 amino acids. Germline loops: CDR1 MGHDK, CDR2 SYGVNS. V shed 1 base, J shed 8 bases, and the junction held 2 bases outside the gene matches. This chain's CDR3 is CASSEWGGYEQFF. DNA of the CDR3: TGTGCCAGCAGTGAATGGGGAGGGTATGAGCAGTTCTTC.

The rearrangement uses TRBV13 and TRBJ2-1; TRBD1 might be the D (6 bases). V was cut by 4 bases and J by 5 bases, with 12 bases left in between. Germline-derived CDR1 and CDR2 are PRHDT and FYEKMQ (reference sequence). The CDR3 consists of 14 residues. The CDR3 spells CASSYYREDNEQFF. For the CDR3, the DNA is TGTGCCAGCAGCTACTACAGGGAAGACAATGAGCAGTTCTTC.

The table lists this clonotype with a count of one. The rearrangement links TRBV20-1 to TRBJ2-5, with 10 bases fitting TRBD2. The ends lost 3 bases at V and 4 bases at J; junction bases unmatched: 8. Germline V gene lookup returns CDR1 DFQATT and CDR2 SNEGSKA (reference sequence). The CDR3 covers 15 residues. CDR3 protein: CSASGLAGESETQYF. DNA of the CDR3: TGCAGTGCTAGCGGCCTAGCGGGGGAATCAGAGACCCAGTACTTC.

This clonotype turned up a few times. V is TRBV6-4 and J is TRBJ1-1, with TRBD1 matching 7 bases. Trimming at V came to 5 bases and at J to 5 bases, leaving 14 bases not matched to a gene. This CDR3 region has 16 residues. Per the germline V gene, CDR1 is MRHNA and CDR2 is SNTAGT. For the CDR3, the DNA is TGTGCCAGCAGTACAAGCCGACAGGGAGGTGGTACTGAAGCTTTCTTT. It encodes CASSTSRQGGGTEAFF.

Many counts were recorded for this clonotype. The CDR3 spells CSAPGLAQYNEQFF. Here the CDR3 DNA reads TGCAGTGCGCCCGGACTAGCTCAATACAATGAGCAGTTCTTC. This sequence joins TRBV20-1 and TRBJ2-1; 8 bases are shared with TRBD2. The ends lost 6 bases at V and 4 bases at J; junction bases unmatched: 8. This CDR3 is 14 amino acids long. Germline CDR1 is DFQATT and CDR2 is SNEGSKA (reference sequence).

This clonotype was observed at least ten times. This chain links TRBV20-1 with TRBJ2-1, with 11 bases that match TRBD2. CDR3 length equals 16 residues. Germline V gives CDR1 DFQATT, CDR2 SNEGSKA (reference sequence). The trim removed 1 base at V and 4 bases at J, leaving 6 bases unmatched. In DNA, the CDR3 is TGCAGTGCTAGAGCCTCTAGCGGGGGGAATTACAATGAGCAGTTCTTC. It yields the protein CSARASSGGNYNEQFF.